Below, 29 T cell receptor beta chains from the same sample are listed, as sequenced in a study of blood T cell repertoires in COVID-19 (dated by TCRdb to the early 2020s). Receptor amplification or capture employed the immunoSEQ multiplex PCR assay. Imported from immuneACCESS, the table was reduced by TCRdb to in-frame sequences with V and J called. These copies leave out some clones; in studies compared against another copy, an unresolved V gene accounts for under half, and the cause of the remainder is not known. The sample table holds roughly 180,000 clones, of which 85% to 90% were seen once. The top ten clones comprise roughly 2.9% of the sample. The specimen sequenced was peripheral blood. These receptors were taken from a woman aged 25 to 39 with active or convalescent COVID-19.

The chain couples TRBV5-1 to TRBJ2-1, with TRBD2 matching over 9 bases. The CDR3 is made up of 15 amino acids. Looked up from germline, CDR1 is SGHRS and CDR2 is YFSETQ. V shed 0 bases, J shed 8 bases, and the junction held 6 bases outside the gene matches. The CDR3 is CASSLVGGRADEQFF. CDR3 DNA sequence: TGCGCCAGCAGCTTGGTTGGCGGGAGGGCCGATGAGCAGTTCTTC.

CDR3 residues: CASSRRESNQPQHF. The CDR3 nucleotides read TGTGCCAGCAGTCGCAGGGAAAGCAATCAGCCCCAGCATTTT. This rearrangement joins TRBV6-5 to TRBJ1-5; tentatively, D is TRBD1 (5 bases). Trimming took 5 bases from V and 1 from J, leaving 9 bases between them. CDR1 is MNHEY, CDR2 SVGAGI, per germline. The CDR3 consists of 14 residues.

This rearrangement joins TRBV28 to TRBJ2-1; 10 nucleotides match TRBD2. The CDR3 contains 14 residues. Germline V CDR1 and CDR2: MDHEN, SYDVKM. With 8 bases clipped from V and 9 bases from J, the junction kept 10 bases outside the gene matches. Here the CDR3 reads CASALAGGMGEQFF. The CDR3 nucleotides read TGTGCCAGCGCTTTAGCGGGAGGAATGGGTGAGCAGTTCTTC.

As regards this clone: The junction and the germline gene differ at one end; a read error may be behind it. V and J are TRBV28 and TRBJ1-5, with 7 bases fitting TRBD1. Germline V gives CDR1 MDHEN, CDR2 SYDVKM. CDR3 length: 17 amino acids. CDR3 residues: CASSFRQGIKANQPQHF. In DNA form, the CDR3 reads TGTGCCAGCAGTTTCCGACAGGGAATAAAGGCCAATCAGCCTCAGCATTTT.

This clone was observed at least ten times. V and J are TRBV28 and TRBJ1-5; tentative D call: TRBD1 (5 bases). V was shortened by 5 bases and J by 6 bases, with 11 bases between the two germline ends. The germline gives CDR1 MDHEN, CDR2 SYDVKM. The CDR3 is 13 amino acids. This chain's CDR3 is CASSDSGGQPQHF. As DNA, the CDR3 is TGTGCCAGCAGTGACTCCGGGGGTCAGCCCCAGCATTTT. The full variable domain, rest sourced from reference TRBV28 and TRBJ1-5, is DVKVTQSSRYLVKRTGEKVFLECVQDMDHENMFWYRQDPGLGLRLIYFSYDVKMKEKGDIPEGYSVSREKKERFSLILESASTNQTSMYLCASSDSGGQPQHFGDGTRLSIL.

CDR3 loop: CASSPHGQPSNYGYTF. CDR3 nucleotides: TGTGCCAGCAGCCCACATGGCCAACCATCAAACTATGGCTACACCTTC. V usage is TRBV7-9 and J usage is TRBJ1-2; D gene unclear. The germline CDR1 and CDR2 sequences are SEHNR and FQNEAQ (reference sequence). Trimming cost V 5 bases and J 2 bases, with 18 bases left between them. This CDR3 comprises 16 residues.

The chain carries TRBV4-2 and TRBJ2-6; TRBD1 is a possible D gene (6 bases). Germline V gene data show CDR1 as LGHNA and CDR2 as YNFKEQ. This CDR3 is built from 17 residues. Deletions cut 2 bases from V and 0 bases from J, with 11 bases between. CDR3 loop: CASSQRTVGSGANVLTF. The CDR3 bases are TGTGCCAGCAGCCAAAGGACAGTTGGCTCTGGGGCCAACGTCCTGACTTTC.

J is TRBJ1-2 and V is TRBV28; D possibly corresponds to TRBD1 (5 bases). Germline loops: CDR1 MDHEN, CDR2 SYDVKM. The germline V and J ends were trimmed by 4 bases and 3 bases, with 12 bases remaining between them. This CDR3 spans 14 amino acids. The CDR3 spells CASSSPGGDYGYTF. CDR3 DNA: TGTGCCAGCAGTTCCCCCGGGGGGGACTATGGCTACACCTTC.

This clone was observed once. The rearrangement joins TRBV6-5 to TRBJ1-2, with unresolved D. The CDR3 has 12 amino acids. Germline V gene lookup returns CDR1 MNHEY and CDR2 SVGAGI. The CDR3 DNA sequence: TGTGTCACCCAAACGGGGAACTATGGCTACACCTTC. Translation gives CVTQTGNYGYTF.

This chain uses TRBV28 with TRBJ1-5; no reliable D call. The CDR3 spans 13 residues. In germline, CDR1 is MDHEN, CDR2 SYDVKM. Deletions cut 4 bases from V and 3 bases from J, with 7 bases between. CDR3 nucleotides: TGTGCCAGCAGTTCCCAGATCAATCAGCCCCAGCATTTT. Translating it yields CASSSQINQPQHF.

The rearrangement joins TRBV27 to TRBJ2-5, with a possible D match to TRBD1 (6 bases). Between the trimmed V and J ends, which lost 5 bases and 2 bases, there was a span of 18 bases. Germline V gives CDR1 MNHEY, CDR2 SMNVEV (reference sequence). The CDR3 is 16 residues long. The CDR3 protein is CASSKYPGQIQETQYF. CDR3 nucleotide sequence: TGTGCCAGCAGTAAGTACCCCGGACAGATTCAAGAGACCCAGTACTTC.

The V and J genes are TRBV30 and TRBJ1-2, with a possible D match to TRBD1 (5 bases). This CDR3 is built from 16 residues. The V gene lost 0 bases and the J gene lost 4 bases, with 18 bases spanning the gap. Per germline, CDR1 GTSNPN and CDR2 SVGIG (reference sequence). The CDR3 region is CAWSVPRTSTVYGYTF. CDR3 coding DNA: TGTGCCTGGAGTGTCCCGCGGACATCAACGGTCTATGGCTACACCTTC.

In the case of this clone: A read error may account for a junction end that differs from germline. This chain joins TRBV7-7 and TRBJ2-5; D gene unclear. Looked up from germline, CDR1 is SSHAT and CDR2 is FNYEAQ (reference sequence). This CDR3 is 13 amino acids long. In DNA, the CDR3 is TGTGCTAGCAGCCCAACCGGCCAAGAGACCCAGTACTTC. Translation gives CASSPTGQETQYF.

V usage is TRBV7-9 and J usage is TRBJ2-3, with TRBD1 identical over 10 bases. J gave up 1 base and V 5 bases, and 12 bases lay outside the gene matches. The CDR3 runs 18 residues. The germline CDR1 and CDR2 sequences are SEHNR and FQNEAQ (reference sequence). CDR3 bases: TGTGCCAGCAGCCTCAGGACAGGGGGTAATTTTGGCACAGATACGCAGTATTTT. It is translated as CASSLRTGGNFGTDTQYF.

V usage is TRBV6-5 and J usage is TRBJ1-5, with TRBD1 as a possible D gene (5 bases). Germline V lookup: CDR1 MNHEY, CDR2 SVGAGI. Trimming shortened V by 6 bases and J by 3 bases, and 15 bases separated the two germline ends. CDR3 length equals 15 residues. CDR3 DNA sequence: TGTGCCAGCAGCCGGGACTCAGGGATCAATCAGCCCCAGCATTTT. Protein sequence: CASSRDSGINQPQHF.

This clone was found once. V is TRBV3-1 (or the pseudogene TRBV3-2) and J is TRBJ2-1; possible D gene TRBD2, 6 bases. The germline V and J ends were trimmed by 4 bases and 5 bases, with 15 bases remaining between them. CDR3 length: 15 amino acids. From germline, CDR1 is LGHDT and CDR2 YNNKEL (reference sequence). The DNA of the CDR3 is TGTGCCAGCAGCCTGGCTATGACTAGAGACAATGAGCAGTTCTTC. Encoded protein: CASSLAMTRDNEQFF.

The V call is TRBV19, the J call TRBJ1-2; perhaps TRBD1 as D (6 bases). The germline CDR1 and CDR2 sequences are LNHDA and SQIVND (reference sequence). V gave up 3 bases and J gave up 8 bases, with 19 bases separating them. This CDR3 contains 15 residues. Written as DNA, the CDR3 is TGTGCCAGTAGTATCCCCGCGTCAGGGGTACGAGGCTACACCTTC. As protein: CASSIPASGVRGYTF.

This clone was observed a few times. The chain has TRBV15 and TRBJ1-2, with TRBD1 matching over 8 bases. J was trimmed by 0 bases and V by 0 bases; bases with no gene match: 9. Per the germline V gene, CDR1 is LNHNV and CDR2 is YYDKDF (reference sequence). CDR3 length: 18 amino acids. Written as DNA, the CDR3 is TGTGCCACCAGCAGAGATTCCAGGGGGCCCTTGGCTAACTATGGCTACACCTTC. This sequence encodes CATSRDSRGPLANYGYTF.

The DNA of the CDR3 is TGTGCCAGCACACGCAGGGGGTATCCTGAAGCTTTCTTT. This translates into CASTRRGYPEAFF. This sequence joins TRBV27 and TRBJ1-1, with 7 nucleotides matching TRBD1. J was trimmed by 6 bases and V by 7 bases; bases with no gene match: 8. The length of the CDR3 is 13 residues. From germline, CDR1 is MNHEY and CDR2 SMNVEV (reference sequence).

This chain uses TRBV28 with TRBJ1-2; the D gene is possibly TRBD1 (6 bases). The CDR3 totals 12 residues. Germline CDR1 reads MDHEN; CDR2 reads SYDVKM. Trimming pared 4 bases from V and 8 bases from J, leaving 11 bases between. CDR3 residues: CASSSPRGGYTF. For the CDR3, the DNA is TGTGCCAGCAGTTCACCCAGGGGCGGCTACACCTTC.

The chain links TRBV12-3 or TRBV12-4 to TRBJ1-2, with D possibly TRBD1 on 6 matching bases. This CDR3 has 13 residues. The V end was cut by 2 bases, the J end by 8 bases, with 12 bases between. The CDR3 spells CASSLSGGSGYTF. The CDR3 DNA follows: TGTGCCAGCAGTTTATCGGGGGGCTCCGGCTACACCTTC.

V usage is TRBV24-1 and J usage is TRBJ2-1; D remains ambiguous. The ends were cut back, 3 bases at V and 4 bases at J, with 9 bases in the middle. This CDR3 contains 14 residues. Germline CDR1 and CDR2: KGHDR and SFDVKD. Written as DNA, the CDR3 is TGTGCCACCAGTGATGCCAAAGCATACAATGAGCAGTTCTTC. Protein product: CATSDAKAYNEQFF.

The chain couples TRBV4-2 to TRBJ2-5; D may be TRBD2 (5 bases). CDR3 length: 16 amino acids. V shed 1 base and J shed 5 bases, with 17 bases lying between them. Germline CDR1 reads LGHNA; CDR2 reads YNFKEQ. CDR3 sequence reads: CASSQVEQAGSETQYF. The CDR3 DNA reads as TGTGCCAGCAGCCAAGTGGAGCAGGCGGGTTCGGAGACCCAGTACTTC.

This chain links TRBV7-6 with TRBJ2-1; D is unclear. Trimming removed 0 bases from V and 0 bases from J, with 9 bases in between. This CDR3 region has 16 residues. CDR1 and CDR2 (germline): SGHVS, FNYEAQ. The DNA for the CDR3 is TGTGCCAGCAGCTTAGCAGCTATAAGCTCCTACAATGAGCAGTTCTTC. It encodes CASSLAAISSYNEQFF.

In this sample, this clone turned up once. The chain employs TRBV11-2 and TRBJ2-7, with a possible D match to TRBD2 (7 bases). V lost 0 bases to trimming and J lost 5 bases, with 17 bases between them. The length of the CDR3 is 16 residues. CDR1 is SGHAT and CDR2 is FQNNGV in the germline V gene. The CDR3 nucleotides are TGTGCCAGCAGCTTAGATTTCGGGGGGCGGCGTGACGAGCAGTACTTC. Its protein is CASSLDFGGRRDEQYF.

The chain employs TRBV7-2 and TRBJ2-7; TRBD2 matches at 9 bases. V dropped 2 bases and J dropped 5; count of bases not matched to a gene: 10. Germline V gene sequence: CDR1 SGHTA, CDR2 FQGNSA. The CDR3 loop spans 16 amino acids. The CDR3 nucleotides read TGTGCCAGCAGCTTATGGGTAGCGGGAGCCAGGAACGAGCAGTACTTC. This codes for CASSLWVAGARNEQYF.

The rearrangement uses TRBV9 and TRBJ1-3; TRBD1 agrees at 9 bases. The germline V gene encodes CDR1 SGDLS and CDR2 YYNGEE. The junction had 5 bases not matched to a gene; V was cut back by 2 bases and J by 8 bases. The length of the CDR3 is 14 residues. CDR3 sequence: CASSVKDRGDTIYF. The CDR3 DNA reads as TGTGCCAGCAGCGTTAAGGACAGGGGTGACACCATATATTTT.

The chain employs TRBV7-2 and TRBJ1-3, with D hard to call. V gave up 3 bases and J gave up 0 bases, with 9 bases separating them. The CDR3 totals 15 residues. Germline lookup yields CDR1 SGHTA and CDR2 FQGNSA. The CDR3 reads CASSLGGSSGNTIYF. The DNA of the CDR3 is TGTGCCAGCAGCTTGGGAGGGAGCTCTGGAAACACCATATATTTT.

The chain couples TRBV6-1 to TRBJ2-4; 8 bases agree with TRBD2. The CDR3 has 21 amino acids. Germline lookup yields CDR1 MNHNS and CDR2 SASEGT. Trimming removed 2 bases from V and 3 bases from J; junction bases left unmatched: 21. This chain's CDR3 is CASSELGRGWEAGAYKNIQYF. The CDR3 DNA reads TGTGCCAGCAGTGAACTTGGCAGGGGTTGGGAAGCGGGGGCCTACAAAAACATTCAGTACTTC.